This TCR beta chain is from a study of blood T cell repertoires in COVID-19. Clones were read by immunoSEQ multiplex PCR, and TCRdb kept only the in-frame ones, dropping some. Among 35,000 to 40,000 clones listed, around 84% were seen once. The TCR was taken from a man in his fifties or sixties with active or convalescent COVID-19. The sample consisted of peripheral blood.

CDR3 loop: CASGFGGGKGDTQYF. CDR3 DNA sequence: TGTGCTAGTGGTTTTGGCGGGGGGAAGGGAGATACGCAGTATTTT. V gene TRBV12-5 combines with J gene TRBJ2-3; 8 bases match TRBD2. The CDR3 consists of 15 residues. Germline lookup yields CDR1 LGHNT and CDR2 FRNRAP. Trimming at V came to 3 bases and at J to 5 bases, leaving 7 bases not matched to a gene.